Described below is a single TCR beta chain sequence and its context. This entry is derived from a study of sequential checkpoint blockade in melanoma. Treatment described: randomized to nivolumab then ipilimumab (arm A) or the reverse (arm B). Profiling relied on immunoSEQ multiplex PCR, and the TCRdb table lists in-frame clones only, not all of them. This table has tens of thousands of clones, about 89% appearing once. Trimming removed 0 bases at V and 5 bases at J, with 16 bases between. Germline values: CDR1 MNHEY, CDR2 SVGAGI. The CDR3 is made up of 16 amino acids. This sequence was found in a human donor with melanoma. Material: CD8+ T cells sorted from blood (inferred from file names), obtained from a patient given nivolumab and ipilimumab in sequence. The chain uses TRBV6-5 and TRBJ1-1; D remains ambiguous. This CDR3 reads CASSYSLSIATTEAFF. The CDR3 coding sequence is TGTGCCAGCAGTTACTCGTTATCTATAGCCACGACTGAAGCTTTCTTT.